This TCR beta chain is from a study of CXCR3-negative and CXCR3-positive naive CD8 T cells. UMI labels and 5' RACE were used to prepare the TRB cDNA libraries. TCRdb reanalyzed the 5' RACE reads, giving one entry per CDR3 protein sequence and no DNA. The listing contains 92,000 or so distinct CDR3 sequences. Per the germline V gene, CDR1 is MGHRA and CDR2 is YSYEKL. This CDR3 is built from 13 residues. The chain links TRBV4-1 to TRBJ2-7. The source is a human donor in good health. Some clones in this sample may be carry-over from other donors' samples. Sample: naive CXCR3- CD8+ T cells from blood. Subset indicated: CD45RO-CCR7+CD27+CD95- naive CD8+ T cells lacking CXCR3 (TNR3-). CDR3: CASSQDGPYEQYF.